This T cell receptor (beta chain) was sequenced during a study of CD8+CD57+ T cells in acquired aplastic anemia. Study-wide background: DNA from sorted CD4+ and CD8+ cells averaged roughly 3.2 ug. General study results and limits: With respect to CD8+ Simpson's diversity, patients and controls did not differ significantly.

Sequenced patients had shown CD8+CD57+ cell expansion by flow cytometry. Sampling of blood occurred while the patients had still received no therapy. Genomic DNA served as template for TCR beta VDJ and CDR3 profiling. MiXCR, applied by TCRdb to the reads, yields one record per CDR3 protein. The table shows about 95,000 distinct CDR3 sequences, with around two thirds occurring only once. With respect to this clonotype: Its target is unknown.

The source material was sorted CD4+, CD8+, or CD8+CD57+ T cells (not recorded which) from PBMCs. The sequence derives from a human donor with aplastic anemia.

CDR3 amino acids: CASSLEVGLYGYTF. The CDR3 DNA reads as TGTGCCAGCAGCTTAGAAGTTGGGTTATATGGCTACACCTTC. The rearrangement links TRBV7-2 to TRBJ1-2, with D unclear. CDR3 size: 14 residues. Germline values: CDR1 SGHTA, CDR2 FQGNSA. The germline V and J ends were trimmed by 1 base and 5 bases, with 11 bases remaining between them.